The 5 T cell receptor beta chains below were found in one sample sequenced in a study of shared clonotypes between healthy human individuals. The table came from immunoSEQ multiplex PCR; TCRdb's copy has only in-frame clones and leaves some out. The sample shows about 2.1 million clones, more than 85% of them seen only once. Naivety among CD8 cells was defined by CD45RO negativity and positive CCR7 selection, thereby excluding terminally differentiated effector memory CD45RA+ cells. Sequences were obtained from naive CD8+ T cells from PBMCs. Receptor source: a young man in good health. Some clones in this sample may be carry-over from other donors' samples.

J is TRBJ2-7 and V is TRBV9; 8 nucleotides match TRBD2. The V and J ends lost 0 bases and 0 bases, in that order; junction bases with no gene match: 8. The germline V gene has CDR1 SGDLS and CDR2 YYNGEE. This CDR3 has 17 amino acids. Written as DNA, the CDR3 is TGTGCCAGCAGCGTAGGAGATATCGGACTAGCCTCCTACGAGCAGTACTTC. It is translated as CASSVGDIGLASYEQYF.

V is TRBV5-6 and J is TRBJ2-2, with D possibly matching TRBD1 (5 bases). Germline lookup yields CDR1 SGHDT and CDR2 YYEEEE. This CDR3 has 18 residues. The V gene lost 0 bases and the J gene lost 0 bases, with 15 bases spanning the gap. The chain's CDR3 is CASSLGGQVQPNTGELFF. The CDR3 region has the DNA TGTGCCAGCAGCTTGGGGGGCCAGGTGCAACCGAACACCGGGGAGCTGTTTTTT.

The V call is TRBV7-9, the J call TRBJ1-2, with D possibly TRBD1 on 6 matching bases. The CDR3 runs to 15 residues. Germline values: CDR1 SEHNR, CDR2 FQNEAQ (reference sequence). Trimming left V 0 bases short and J 4 bases short, with 12 bases between. CDR3 region: CASSLAKTGFYGYTF. The CDR3 DNA is TGTGCCAGCAGCTTAGCCAAGACAGGTTTCTATGGCTACACCTTC. Supplemented by reference TRBV7-9 and TRBJ1-2, the full variable domain reads DTGVSQNPRHKITKRGQNVTFRCDPISEHNRLYWYRQTLGQGPEFLTYFQNEAQLEKSRLLSDRFSAERPKGSFSTLEIQRTEQGDSAMYLCASSLAKTGFYGYTFGSGTRLTVV.

On this clone: Different DNA sequences within this sample yield the same CDR3. The V gene is TRBV5-1, the J gene TRBJ2-7; TRBD1 matches 9 bases. CDR3 length: 14 amino acids. V lost 4 bases, J lost 2 bases, and 4 bases stayed unmatched. Germline V gene sequence: CDR1 SGHRS, CDR2 YFSETQ. DNA of the CDR3: TGCGCCAGCAGCCCGAGGACAGGGGCCTACGAGCAGTACTTC. It yields the protein CASSPRTGAYEQYF.

The chain carries TRBV7-9 and TRBJ2-1, with D perhaps matching TRBD1 (6 bases). The germline V and J ends were trimmed by 3 bases and 3 bases, with 12 bases remaining between them. The germline V gene has CDR1 SEHNR and CDR2 FQNEAQ (reference sequence). This CDR3 region has 15 residues. The CDR3 here is CASSLATGGYNEQFF. The CDR3 bases are TGTGCCAGCAGCTTGGCGACAGGAGGCTACAATGAGCAGTTCTTC.